The sequence of this T cell receptor beta chain was determined in a study of spatial heterogeneity in lung cancer. Study-wide points: Ubiquitous nonsynonymous mutations were tracked by counts of ubiquitous expanded TCRs, and regional ones by counts of regional expanded TCRs. Tracking of tumor mutation counts was seen in expanded intratumoral alpha and beta TCR counts.

This clonotype ranks as medium-sized (0.01 to 0.1%). Its antigen is undetermined. Time point indicated: sample taken at primary tumor resection. TCRdb re-analysed the 5' RACE reads in MiXCR, keeping a single row per CDR3 protein. The sample has about 5,900 distinct CDR3 sequences, roughly 16% seen once. V was shortened by 1 base and J by 6 bases, with 15 bases between the two germline ends. Germline V CDR1 and CDR2: MNHEY, SVGAGI. This CDR3 region has 15 residues. Sequencing used lung tumor tissue, obtained at surgery. The TCR sequence derives from a male donor with early-stage non-small cell lung cancer. The chain recombines TRBV6-5 with TRBJ1-1, with D maybe TRBD1 (5 bases). CDR3 region: CASSYWAVGRSEAFF. The CDR3 coding sequence is TGTGCCAGCAGTTACTGGGCGGTGGGGCGCTCTGAAGCTTTCTTT.